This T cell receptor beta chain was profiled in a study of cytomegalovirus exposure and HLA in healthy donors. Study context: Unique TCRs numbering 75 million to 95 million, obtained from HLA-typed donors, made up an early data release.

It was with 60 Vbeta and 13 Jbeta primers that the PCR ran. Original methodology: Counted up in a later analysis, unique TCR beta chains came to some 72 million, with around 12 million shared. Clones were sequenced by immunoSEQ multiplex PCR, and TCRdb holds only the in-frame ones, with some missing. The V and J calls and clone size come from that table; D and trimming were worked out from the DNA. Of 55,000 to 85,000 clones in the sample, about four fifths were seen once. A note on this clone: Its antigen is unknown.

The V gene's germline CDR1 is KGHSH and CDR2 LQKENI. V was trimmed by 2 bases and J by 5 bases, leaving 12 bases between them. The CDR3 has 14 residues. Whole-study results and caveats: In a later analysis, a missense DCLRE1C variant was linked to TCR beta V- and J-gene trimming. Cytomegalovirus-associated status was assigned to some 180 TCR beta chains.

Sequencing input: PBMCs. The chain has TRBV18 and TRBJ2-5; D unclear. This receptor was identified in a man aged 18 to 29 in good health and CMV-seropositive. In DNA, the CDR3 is TGTGCCAGCTCACCAGAGGTAGGAGTCGAGACCCAGTACTTC. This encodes CASSPEVGVETQYF.